These 19 T cell receptor beta chains came from one sample sequenced in a study of shared clonotypes between healthy human individuals. Method: immunoSEQ multiplex PCR; TCRdb's copy keeps in-frame clones and lacks some. The sample includes a few million clones, over 85% of them seen just once. Sequenced sample: naive CD4+ T cells from PBMCs. Subset of the sample: CD45RA+ positively selected. These receptors originate from a man between 18 and 29 years old in good health. Some clones in this sample may be carry-over from other donors' samples.

The V gene is TRBV7-2, the J gene TRBJ2-5; 13 positions match TRBD2. In germline, CDR1 is SGHTA, CDR2 FQGNSA. The CDR3 is made up of 16 amino acids. V lost 1 base, J lost 7 bases, and 6 bases stayed unmatched. DNA for the CDR3: TGTGCCAGCAGCTTAGTTGGACTAGCGGGGGACAGGACCCAGTACTTC. Translated: CASSLVGLAGDRTQYF.

This sequence joins TRBV7-9 and TRBJ2-2; possibly TRBD1 for D (6 bases). This CDR3 spans 15 amino acids. In germline, CDR1 is SEHNR, CDR2 FQNEAQ (reference sequence). Deletions cut 6 bases from V and 1 base from J, with 12 bases between. CDR3: CASRPGEVNTGELFF. The CDR3 DNA reads as TGTGCCAGCAGACCAGGGGAAGTGAACACCGGGGAGCTGTTTTTT.

The chain couples TRBV25-1 to TRBJ2-5, with D tentatively TRBD1 or TRBD2 (5 bases each). The CDR3 is 17 residues long. Trimming cost V 4 bases and J 4 bases, with 22 bases left between them. Germline-derived CDR1 and CDR2 are MGHDK and SYGVNS. The CDR3 is CASSAFARRIRGETQYF. CDR3 nucleotides: TGTGCCAGCAGTGCTTTTGCTCGGAGGATAAGGGGAGAGACCCAGTACTTC.

A single count supports this clone. The chain has TRBV28 and TRBJ1-5; the D gene is possibly TRBD1 (5 bases). CDR3 length: 13 residues. V was shortened by 1 base and J by 9 bases, with 10 bases between the two germline ends. Looked up from germline, CDR1 is MDHEN and CDR2 is SYDVKM. DNA for the CDR3: TGTGCCAGCAGTTTATTGGGGGGAAGGCCCCAGCATTTT. As protein: CASSLLGGRPQHF.

J is TRBJ2-1 and V is TRBV30; 11 bases are a match to TRBD2. The CDR3 covers 17 residues. Looked up from germline, CDR1 is GTSNPN and CDR2 is SVGIG (reference sequence). V was clipped by 3 bases and J by 0 bases; unmatched bases: 7. This chain's CDR3 is CAWSRLAGRLSYNEQFF. CDR3 DNA sequence: TGTGCCTGGAGCAGACTAGCGGGACGACTCTCCTACAATGAGCAGTTCTTC. The full variable domain, in which reference TRBV30 and TRBJ2-1 provide the parts outside the CDR3, is SQTIHQWPATLVQPVGSPLSLECTVEGTSNPNLYWYRQAAGRGLQLLFYSVGIGQISSEVPQNLSASRPQDRQFILSSKKLLLSDSGFYLCAWSRLAGRLSYNEQFFGPGTRLTVL.

The chain employs TRBV29-1 and TRBJ2-4; perhaps TRBD2 as D (6 bases). The J call may not be correct, given that the DNA end is closer to TRBJ2-7. The CDR3 sequence is 12 residues long. Germline V gene lookup returns CDR1 SQVTM and CDR2 ANQGSEA. CDR3 region: CSVAGLTHEQYF. CDR3 nucleotide sequence: TGCAGCGTCGCTGGACTAACCCACGAGCAGTACTTC.

In this sample, this clone turned up a few times. The CDR3 reads CASRERQVNTEAFF. The DNA for the CDR3 is TGTGCCAGTAGAGAAAGACAGGTGAACACTGAAGCTTTCTTT. J is TRBJ1-1 and V is TRBV19; perhaps TRBD1 as D (6 bases). From germline, CDR1 is LNHDA and CDR2 SQIVND (reference sequence). Trimming shortened V by 6 bases and J by 0 bases, and 11 bases separated the two germline ends. The CDR3 runs 14 residues. Variable domain in full (rest from reference TRBV19 and TRBJ1-1): DGGITQSPKYLFRKEGQNVTLSCEQNLNHDAMYWYRQDPGQGLRLIYYSQIVNDFQKGDIAEGYSVSREKKESFPLTVTSAQKNPTAFYLCASRERQVNTEAFFGQGTRLTVV.

The rearrangement joins TRBV16 to TRBJ2-7; a weak D match, TRBD2 (5 bases). V was cut by 6 bases and J by 7 bases, with 13 bases left in between. The CDR3 has 12 residues. Germline CDR1 and CDR2: KGHSY and FQNENV. The CDR3 DNA is TGTGCCAGCAGTCCCGCCGGGGAGGAGCAGTACTTC. Translating it yields CASSPAGEEQYF.

The chain has TRBV10-3 and TRBJ1-2; 9 nucleotides match TRBD1. This CDR3 comprises 14 residues. After removal of 7 bases from V and 7 bases from J, the junction contained 10 bases not matched to a gene. Germline CDR1 is ENHRY and CDR2 is SYGVKD. This CDR3 reads CAITPADRGGGYTF. As DNA, the CDR3 is TGTGCCATCACCCCGGCGGACAGGGGAGGTGGCTACACCTTC.

V gene TRBV7-6 combines with J gene TRBJ2-7, with D perhaps TRBD1 or TRBD2 (5 bases each). V was pared by 5 bases and J by 6 bases, with 17 bases between. The CDR3 length is 14 residues. Germline CDR1 is SGHVS and CDR2 is FNYEAQ. Here the CDR3 DNA reads TGTGCCAGCAGCACTGGGGACCCTCTGGGCGAGCAGTACTTC. It encodes CASSTGDPLGEQYF.

This rearrangement joins TRBV11-2 to TRBJ2-7, with 9 bases aligning to TRBD1. The germline V gene encodes CDR1 SGHAT and CDR2 FQNNGV. J gave up 3 bases and V 4 bases, and 10 bases lay outside the gene matches. This CDR3 contains 16 residues. Here the CDR3 reads CASSSAPGQGFYEQYF. The DNA of the CDR3 is TGTGCCAGCAGCTCCGCACCGGGACAGGGCTTCTACGAGCAGTACTTC. Together with reference TRBV11-2 and TRBJ2-7, the CDR3 gives the full variable domain: EAGVAQSPRYKIIEKRQSVAFWCNPISGHATLYWYQQILGQGPKLLIQFQNNGVVDDSQLPKDRFSAERLKGVDSTLKIQPAKLEDSAVYLCASSSAPGQGFYEQYFGPGTRLTVT.

As concerns this clone: The identical CDR3 is also encoded by other nucleotide sequences in the sample. For the CDR3, the DNA is TGTGCCAGTAGTATAAAGGGCAATCAGCCCCAGCATTTT. It specifies CASSIKGNQPQHF. The chain couples TRBV19 to TRBJ1-5; no clear D gene. Germline CDR1 LNHDA, CDR2 SQIVND (reference sequence). The CDR3 totals 13 residues. The germline V and J ends were trimmed by 2 bases and 2 bases, with 4 bases remaining between them.

The chain uses TRBV19 and TRBJ1-1; tentatively, D is TRBD1 (6 bases). CDR1 and CDR2 from the germline V gene are LNHDA and SQIVND (reference sequence). With 3 bases removed from V and 6 bases from J, the gap between germline ends came to 14 bases. There are 14 residues in the CDR3. The CDR3 sequence is CASSISAGVPEAFF. CDR3 nucleotides: TGTGCCAGTAGTATCAGTGCAGGGGTTCCTGAAGCTTTCTTT.

This chain joins TRBV23-1 and TRBJ1-4; a possible D gene is TRBD1 (5 bases). TRBV23-1 is an ORF for which the function is uncertain. V was pared by 3 bases and J by 7 bases, with 15 bases between. The CDR3 totals 15 residues. The CDR3 DNA reads as TGCGCCAGCAGTCACCTCGTAGAGAGGGGTGAAAAACTGTTTTTT. Its protein product is CASSHLVERGEKLFF.

As regards this clone: Additional DNA sequences in this sample encode the identical CDR3. This sequence joins TRBV11-2 and TRBJ1-2, with D possibly being TRBD1 (5 bases). The V end was cut by 1 base, the J end by 1 base, with 7 bases between. Looked up from germline, CDR1 is SGHAT and CDR2 is FQNNGV. CDR3 length: 14 amino acids. DNA of the CDR3: TGTGCCAGCAGCTTAGGTCAGGGTAACTATGGCTACACCTTC. This codes for CASSLGQGNYGYTF.

The rearrangement links TRBV7-9 to TRBJ2-7; D uncertain. With 3 bases removed from V and 6 bases from J, the gap between germline ends came to 15 bases. CDR3 size: 14 residues. Germline V gene sequence: CDR1 SEHNR, CDR2 FQNEAQ (reference sequence). The DNA of the CDR3 is TGTGCCAGCAGCTTGAGTAGCCAAAGTGGCGAGCAGTACTTC. Translating gives CASSLSSQSGEQYF.

The chain links TRBV27 to TRBJ1-2; D possibly corresponds to TRBD1 (6 bases). The V end was cut by 0 bases, the J end by 7 bases, with 12 bases between. The CDR3 sequence is 14 residues long. Germline CDR1 and CDR2: MNHEY and SMNVEV (reference sequence). The CDR3 region has the DNA TGTGCCAGCAGTTTATCCAGGGGAGTTGGTGGCTACACCTTC. This encodes CASSLSRGVGGYTF.

J is TRBJ2-1 and V is TRBV11-2, with TRBD1 as a possible D gene (5 bases). The V gene lost 4 bases and the J gene lost 2 bases, with 15 bases spanning the gap. Germline V gene sequence: CDR1 SGHAT, CDR2 FQNNGV. The CDR3 is 16 amino acids. In DNA, the CDR3 is TGTGCCAGCAGCTGGGGTGGGTCAGGGACCTACAATGAGCAGTTCTTC. Translation gives CASSWGGSGTYNEQFF.

This rearrangement joins TRBV2 to TRBJ2-4, with D uncertain. The V and J ends lost 6 bases and 0 bases respectively, with 12 bases between them. The length of the CDR3 is 15 residues. Germline CDR1 is SNHLY and CDR2 is FYNNEI. The CDR3 protein is CASRAMSGAKNIQYF. CDR3 DNA sequence: TGTGCCAGCAGAGCCATGTCGGGAGCCAAAAACATTCAGTACTTC.